The source of this T cell receptor (beta chain) is a study of blood T cell repertoires in COVID-19. Overall study: Both acute and convalescent COVID-19 samples were obtained from the United States, Italy and Spain. The analysed material was cDNA or gDNA that came from T cells, B-cell-depleted T cells, or PBMCs.

Germline V CDR1 and CDR2: SGHTA, FQGNSA. The CDR3 contains 14 residues. Trimming pared 3 bases from V and 2 bases from J, leaving 7 bases between. Only a few counts were recorded for this clone. Under the authors' procedure: Reference gene primers were amplified, and this amplification served to estimate nucleated cell counts. TCRdb keeps only in-frame clones here, not all; method: immunoSEQ multiplex PCR. The V and J calls and clone size are taken from that table; D and trimming were inferred from the DNA. The data hold about 74,000 clones, with around 74% observed a single time. This sequence was found in a man between 70 and 80 years old with acute or convalescent COVID-19. Sequenced: peripheral blood. This chain uses TRBV7-2 with TRBJ2-2; possible D gene TRBD1, 5 bases. This CDR3 reads CASSLTANTGELFF. The CDR3 coding sequence is TGTGCCAGCAGCTTGACAGCTAACACCGGGGAGCTGTTTTTT.